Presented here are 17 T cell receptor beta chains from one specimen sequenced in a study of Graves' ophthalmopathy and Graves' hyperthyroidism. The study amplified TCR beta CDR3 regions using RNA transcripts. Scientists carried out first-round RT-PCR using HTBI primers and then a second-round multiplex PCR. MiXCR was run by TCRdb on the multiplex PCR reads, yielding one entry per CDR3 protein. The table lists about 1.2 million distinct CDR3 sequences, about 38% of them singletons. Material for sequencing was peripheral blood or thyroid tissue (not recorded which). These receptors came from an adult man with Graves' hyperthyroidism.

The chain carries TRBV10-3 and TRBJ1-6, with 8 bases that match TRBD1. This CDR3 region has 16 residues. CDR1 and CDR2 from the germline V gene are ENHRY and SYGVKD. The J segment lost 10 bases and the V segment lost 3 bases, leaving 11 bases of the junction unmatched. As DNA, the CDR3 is TGTGCCATCAGTGACCGGGACAGGCGGATTGGATCACCCCTCCACTTT. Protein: CAISDRDRRIGSPLHF.

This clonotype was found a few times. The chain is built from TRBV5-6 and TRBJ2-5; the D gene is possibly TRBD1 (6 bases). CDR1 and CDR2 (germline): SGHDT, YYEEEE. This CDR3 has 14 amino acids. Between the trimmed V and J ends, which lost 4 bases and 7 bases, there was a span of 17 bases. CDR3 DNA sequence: TGTGCCAGCAGCCAAAACCGGGACATCGGGACCCAGTACTTC. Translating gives CASSQNRDIGTQYF.

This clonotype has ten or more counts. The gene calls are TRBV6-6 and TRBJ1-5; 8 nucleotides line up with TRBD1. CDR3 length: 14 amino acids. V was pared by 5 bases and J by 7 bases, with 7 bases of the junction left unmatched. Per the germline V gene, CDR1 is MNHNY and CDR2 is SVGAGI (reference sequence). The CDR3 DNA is TGTGCCAGCAGTCAGACAGGGGCTCGCCAGCCCCAGCATTTT. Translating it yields CASSQTGARQPQHF.

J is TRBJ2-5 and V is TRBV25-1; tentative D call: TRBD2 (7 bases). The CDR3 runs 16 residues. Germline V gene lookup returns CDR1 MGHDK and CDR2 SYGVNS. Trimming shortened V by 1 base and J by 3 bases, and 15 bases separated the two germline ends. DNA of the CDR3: TGTGCCAGCAGTGAATCTAGGGGGGCGGGAGAAGAGACCCAGTACTTC. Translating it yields CASSESRGAGEETQYF. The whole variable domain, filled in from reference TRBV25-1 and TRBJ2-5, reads EADIYQTPRYLVIGTGKKITLECSQTMGHDKMYWYQQDPGMELHLIHYSYGVNSTEKGDLSSESTVSRIRTEHFPLTLESARPSHTSQYLCASSESRGAGEETQYFGPGTRLLVL.

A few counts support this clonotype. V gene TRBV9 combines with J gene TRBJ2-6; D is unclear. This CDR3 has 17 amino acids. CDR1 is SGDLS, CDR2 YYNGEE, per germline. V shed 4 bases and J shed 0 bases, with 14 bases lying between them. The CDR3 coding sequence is TGTGCCAGCAGCCTATCGCGGCAACACTCTGGGGCCAACGTCCTGACTTTC. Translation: CASSLSRQHSGANVLTF.

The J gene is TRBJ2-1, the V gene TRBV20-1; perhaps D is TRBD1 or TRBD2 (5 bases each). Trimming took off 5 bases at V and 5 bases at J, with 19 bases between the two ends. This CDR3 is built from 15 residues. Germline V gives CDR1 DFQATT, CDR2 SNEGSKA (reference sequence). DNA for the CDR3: TGCAGTGCTGGCCACTTGGGCTGGGGGAACAATGAGCAGTTCTTC. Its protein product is CSAGHLGWGNNEQFF.

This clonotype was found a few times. CDR3 sequence: CASSFNLGETQYF. CDR3 nucleotides: TGTGCCAGCAGCTTTAACCTTGGGGAGACCCAGTACTTC. This chain joins TRBV7-9 and TRBJ2-5; D is unclear. The CDR3 is made up of 13 amino acids. Germline V CDR1 and CDR2: SEHNR, FQNEAQ (reference sequence). V was pared by 3 bases and J by 5 bases, with 10 bases between. Variable domain in full (rest from reference TRBV7-9 and TRBJ2-5): DTGVSQNPRHKITKRGQNVTFRCDPISEHNRLYWYRQTLGQGPEFLTYFQNEAQLEKSRLLSDRFSAERPKGSFSTLEIQRTEQGDSAMYLCASSFNLGETQYFGPGTRLLVL.

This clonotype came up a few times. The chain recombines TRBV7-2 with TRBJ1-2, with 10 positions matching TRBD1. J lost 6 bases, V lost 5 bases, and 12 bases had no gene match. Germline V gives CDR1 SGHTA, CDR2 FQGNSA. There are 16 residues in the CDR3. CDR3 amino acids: CASSTPRDRGRDGYTF. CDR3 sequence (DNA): TGTGCCAGCAGCACTCCCCGGGACAGGGGCCGGGATGGCTACACCTTC.

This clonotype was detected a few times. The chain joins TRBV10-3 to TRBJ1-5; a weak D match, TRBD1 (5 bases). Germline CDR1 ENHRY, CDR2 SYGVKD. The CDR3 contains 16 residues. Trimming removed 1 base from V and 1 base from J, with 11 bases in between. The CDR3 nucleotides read TGTGCCATCAGTGAGTTTCAGGGTAAAAGCAATCAGCCCCAGCATTTT. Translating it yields CAISEFQGKSNQPQHF.

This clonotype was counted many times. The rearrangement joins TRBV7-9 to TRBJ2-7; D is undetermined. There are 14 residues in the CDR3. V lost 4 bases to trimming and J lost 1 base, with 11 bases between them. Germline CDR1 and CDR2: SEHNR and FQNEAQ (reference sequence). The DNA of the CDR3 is TGTGCCAGCAGCTCCCCGAGGTCTTCCTACGAGCAGTACTTC. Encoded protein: CASSSPRSSYEQYF.

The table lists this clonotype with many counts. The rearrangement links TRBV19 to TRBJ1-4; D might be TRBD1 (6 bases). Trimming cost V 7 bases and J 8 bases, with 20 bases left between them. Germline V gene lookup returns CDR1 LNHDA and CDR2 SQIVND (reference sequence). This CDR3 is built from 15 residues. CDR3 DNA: TGTGCCAGTACCCCCGTTGGGGGGGGGCGCGAAAAACTGTTTTTT. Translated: CASTPVGGGREKLFF.

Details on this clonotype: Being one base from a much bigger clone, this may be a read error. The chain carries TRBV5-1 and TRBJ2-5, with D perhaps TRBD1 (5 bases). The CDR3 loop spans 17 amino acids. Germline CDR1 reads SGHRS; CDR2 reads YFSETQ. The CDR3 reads CVSSPRILTGEQETQYF. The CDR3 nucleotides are TGCGTCAGCAGCCCACGGATCTTAACAGGAGAACAAGAGACCCAGTACTTC.

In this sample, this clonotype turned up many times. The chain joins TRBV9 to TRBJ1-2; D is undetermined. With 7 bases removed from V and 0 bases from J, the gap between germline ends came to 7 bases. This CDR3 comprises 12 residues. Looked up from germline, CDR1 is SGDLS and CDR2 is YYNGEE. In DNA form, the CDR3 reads TGTGCCAGCCGGGGTTCTAACTATGGCTACACCTTC. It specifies CASRGSNYGYTF.

The CDR3 DNA is TGCAGTGCTAGAGAGGGGGGTACGGGACAAGAGTCTTCTGGGGCCAACGTCCTGACTTTC. Protein product: CSAREGGTGQESSGANVLTF. The chain carries TRBV20-1 and TRBJ2-6, with D perhaps TRBD1 or TRBD2 (6 bases each). The CDR3 is 20 amino acids. Germline V gene lookup returns CDR1 DFQATT and CDR2 SNEGSKA (reference sequence). The ends were cut back, 0 bases at V and 1 base at J, with 22 bases in the middle.

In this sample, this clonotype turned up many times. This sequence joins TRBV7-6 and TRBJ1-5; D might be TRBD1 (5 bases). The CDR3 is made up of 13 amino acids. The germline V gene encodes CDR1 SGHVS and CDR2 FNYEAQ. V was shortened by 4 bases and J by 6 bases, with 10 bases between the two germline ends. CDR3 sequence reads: CASSSRAGQPQHF. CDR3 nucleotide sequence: TGTGCCAGCAGCTCCAGGGCCGGTCAGCCCCAGCATTTT.

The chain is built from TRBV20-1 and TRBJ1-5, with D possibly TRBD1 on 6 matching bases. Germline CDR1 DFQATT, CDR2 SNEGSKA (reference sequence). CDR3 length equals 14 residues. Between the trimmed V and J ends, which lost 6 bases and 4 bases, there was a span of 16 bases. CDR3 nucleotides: TGCAGTGCAAACTACAGGGTCGGAAATCAGCCCCAGCATTTT. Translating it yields CSANYRVGNQPQHF.

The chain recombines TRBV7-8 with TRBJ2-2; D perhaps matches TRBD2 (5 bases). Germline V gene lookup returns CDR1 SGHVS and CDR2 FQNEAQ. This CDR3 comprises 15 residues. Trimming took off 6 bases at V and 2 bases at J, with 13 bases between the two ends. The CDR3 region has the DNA TGTGCCAGCAGTGGAGGACCCTCTAACACCGGGGAGCTGTTTTTT. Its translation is CASSGGPSNTGELFF. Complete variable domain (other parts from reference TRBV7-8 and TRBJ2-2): GAGVSQSPRYKVAKRGQDVALRCDPISGHVSLFWYQQALGQGPEFLTYFQNEAQLDKSGLPSDRFFAERPEGSVSTLKIQRTQQEDSAVYLCASSGGPSNTGELFFGEGSRLTVL.